This T cell receptor beta chain was recovered during a study of response to subunit inactivated influenza vaccine. From the RT-PCR reads, TCRdb called clonotypes with MiXCR, one entry per CDR3 protein. The sample holds roughly 540,000 distinct CDR3 sequences; roughly 25% are singletons and the top ten take 2.5% to 3.5%. The sample holds a few counts of this clonotype. CDR1 and CDR2 (germline): ENHRY, SYGVKD. The CDR3 loop spans 13 amino acids. The V gene end was trimmed by 11 bases and the J gene end by 1 base; junction bases not matched to a gene: 3. These data were also filed under a second study, of T cells expressing NK-cell markers. As that report states: Scientists made TCR beta cDNA using 5'RACE template switching with UMIs. Serological testing identified seven of the eight sequenced donors as HCMV-seropositive and one as seronegative.

This TCR came from a man over 45 who received an inactivated influenza vaccine. V gene TRBV10-3 combines with J gene TRBJ2-3; 10 bases line up with TRBD2. The sample was CD4+ T cells sorted from PBMCs, taken roughly 13 days after vaccination. The CDR3 loop reads CAVGLAGTDTQYF. The CDR3 coding sequence is TGTGCCGTCGGACTAGCGGGCACAGATACGCAGTATTTT.